This TCR beta chain appears in the sequencing data of a study of Graves' ophthalmopathy and Graves' hyperthyroidism. CDR3 regions of TCR beta were amplified from RNA transcripts. The library came from an HTBI-primed first-round RT-PCR and a second-round multiplex PCR. TCRdb ran MiXCR on the multiplex PCR reads and lists one entry per CDR3 protein. The sample includes about 640,000 distinct CDR3 sequences, just over 40% of them seen just once. The CDR3 extends over 12 amino acids. CDR1 and CDR2 from the germline V gene are LGHNT and FRNRAP. With regard to this clonotype: What it recognizes is unknown.

Study results and limitations: A majority of expanded thyroid clonotypes exceeding 0.001 frequency were likewise present in blood.

The specimen sequenced was peripheral blood. This sequence originates from an adult man with Graves' ophthalmopathy. This sequence joins TRBV12-5 and TRBJ2-7; no clear D. The CDR3 DNA is TGTGCCAGCAGTCCTAGTATCCACGAGCAGTACTTC. Residues: CASSPSIHEQYF.